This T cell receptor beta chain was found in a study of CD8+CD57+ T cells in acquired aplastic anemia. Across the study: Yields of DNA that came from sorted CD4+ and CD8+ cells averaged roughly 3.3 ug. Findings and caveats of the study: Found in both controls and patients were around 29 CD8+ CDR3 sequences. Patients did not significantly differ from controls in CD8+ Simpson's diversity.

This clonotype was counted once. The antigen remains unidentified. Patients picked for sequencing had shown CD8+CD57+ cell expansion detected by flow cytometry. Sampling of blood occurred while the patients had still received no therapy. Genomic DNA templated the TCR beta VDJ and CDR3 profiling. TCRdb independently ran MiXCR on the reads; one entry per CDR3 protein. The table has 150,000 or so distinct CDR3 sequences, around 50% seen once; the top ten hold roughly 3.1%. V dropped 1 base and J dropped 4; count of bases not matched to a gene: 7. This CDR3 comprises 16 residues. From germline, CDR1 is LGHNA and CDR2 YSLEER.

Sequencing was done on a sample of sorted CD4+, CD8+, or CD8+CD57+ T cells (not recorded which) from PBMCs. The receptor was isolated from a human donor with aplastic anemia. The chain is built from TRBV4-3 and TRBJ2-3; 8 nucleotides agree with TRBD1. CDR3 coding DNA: TGCGCCAGCAGCCAAGGGACCGGGACAGGCGCAGATACGCAGTATTTT. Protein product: CASSQGTGTGADTQYF.